One and the same sample provided the 20 T cell receptor beta chains below, sequenced in a study of beta chain features in type 1 diabetes. Expressed TCRB transcripts were sequenced because the entire RNA isolate underwent reverse transcription. Using immunoSEQ multiplex PCR, the repertoire was profiled, and TCRdb retains in-frame clones only, with some absent. In the table there are 150,000 or so clones, 9.2% of which are singletons. The sequencing sample was made of central memory CD4+ T cells from blood. All receptors derive from a man aged 18 to 35 in good health.

The rearrangement links TRBV25-1 to TRBJ1-6, with 7 bases lining up with TRBD1. The V segment lost 4 bases and the J segment 8 bases; nucleotides outside the gene matches: 8. The germline gives CDR1 MGHDK, CDR2 SYGVNS. CDR3 length: 15 amino acids. This CDR3 reads CASSGGDRKYSPLHF. The CDR3 nucleotides are TGTGCCAGCAGTGGGGGGGACAGAAAATATTCACCCCTCCACTTT.

V is TRBV9 and J is TRBJ2-1; D might be TRBD1 (6 bases). Germline loops: CDR1 SGDLS, CDR2 YYNGEE. The CDR3 length is 14 residues. Trimming took 7 bases from V and 0 from J, leaving 11 bases between them. This CDR3 reads CASGGVSSYNEQFF. CDR3 sequence (DNA): TGTGCCAGCGGGGGCGTAAGCTCCTACAATGAGCAGTTCTTC.

The chain employs TRBV11-3 and TRBJ1-1; D is possibly TRBD1 (5 bases). V was cut by 2 bases and J by 3 bases, with 10 bases left in between. Germline V gives CDR1 SGHNT, CDR2 YENEEA. The CDR3 has 14 residues. CDR3 amino acids: CASSLSAGHTEAFF. The CDR3 DNA follows: TGTGCCAGCAGCTTAAGTGCAGGGCACACTGAAGCTTTCTTT.

V is TRBV15 and J is TRBJ1-3; D is undetermined. The length of the CDR3 is 12 residues. Germline V gene lookup returns CDR1 LNHNV and CDR2 YYDKDF (reference sequence). The ends were cut back, 1 base at V and 8 bases at J, with 6 bases in the middle. The CDR3 region is CATSRAEDTIYF. The CDR3 coding sequence is TGTGCCACCAGCAGAGCGGAGGACACCATATATTTT.

This clone was counted only a few times. This sequence joins TRBV2 and TRBJ2-2, with a possible D match to TRBD2 (7 bases). V dropped 6 bases and J dropped 2 bases, with 13 bases sitting between them. Germline V gene lookup returns CDR1 SNHLY and CDR2 FYNNEI. The CDR3 spans 15 residues. The CDR3 coding sequence is TGTGCCAGCAGGGAATGGGGGGGCAACACCGGGGAGCTGTTTTTT. Protein: CASREWGGNTGELFF.

This clone was seen a handful of times. The chain carries TRBV4-3 and TRBJ1-1; 7 nucleotides align to TRBD1. After removal of 0 bases from V and 3 bases from J, the junction contained 4 bases not matched to a gene. The germline V gene encodes CDR1 LGHNA and CDR2 YSLEER. The CDR3 is 15 residues long. The CDR3 sequence is CASSQDPQGYTEAFF. CDR3 nucleotides: TGCGCCAGCAGCCAAGATCCACAGGGGTACACTGAAGCTTTCTTT.

The chain employs TRBV30 and TRBJ2-4; D might be TRBD2 (6 bases). Germline CDR1 and CDR2: GTSNPN and SVGIG (reference sequence). The CDR3 has 17 amino acids. Trimming cost V 0 bases and J 1 base, with 16 bases left between them. Here the CDR3 reads CAWSVFGAGLAKNIQYF. The CDR3 DNA reads as TGTGCCTGGAGTGTATTTGGGGCGGGGTTGGCCAAAAACATTCAGTACTTC.

This clone was recorded a few times. The V gene is TRBV5-1, the J gene TRBJ2-1; 12 bases align to TRBD2. Looked up from germline, CDR1 is SGHRS and CDR2 is YFSETQ. The CDR3 spans 17 residues. V lost 4 bases, J lost 5 bases, and 10 bases stayed unmatched. In DNA form, the CDR3 reads TGCGCCAGCAGCCAAGCTCCACTAGCGGGGGGCAACAATGAGCAGTTCTTC. It translates to CASSQAPLAGGNNEQFF.

This clone has just a few counts. This chain joins TRBV9 and TRBJ2-6, with a tentative D call TRBD2 (6 bases). The CDR3 runs 16 residues. Germline CDR1 reads SGDLS; CDR2 reads YYNGEE. V was shortened by 3 bases and J by 2 bases, with 12 bases between the two germline ends. The CDR3 nucleotides read TGTGCCAGCAGCGGGTCCGGGAGTCCTGGGGCCAACGTCCTGACTTTC. Residues: CASSGSGSPGANVLTF.

This clone has at least ten counts. This chain joins TRBV7-9 and TRBJ1-2; 7 bases agree with TRBD1. V lost 3 bases to trimming and J lost 3 bases; unmatched junction nucleotides: 1. Germline values: CDR1 SEHNR, CDR2 FQNEAQ (reference sequence). This CDR3 is 13 amino acids long. CDR3 bases: TGTGCCAGCAGCTTCACAGGGGACTATGGCTACACCTTC. Amino acid sequence: CASSFTGDYGYTF. Full variable domain (missing parts from reference TRBV7-9 and TRBJ1-2): DTGVSQNPRHKITKRGQNVTFRCDPISEHNRLYWYRQTLGQGPEFLTYFQNEAQLEKSRLLSDRFSAERPKGSFSTLEIQRTEQGDSAMYLCASSFTGDYGYTFGSGTRLTVV.

This clone was seen only a few times. The CDR3 reads CAIASGSEKLFF. The CDR3 region has the DNA TGTGCCATCGCCTCAGGATCTGAAAAACTGTTTTTT. This chain connects TRBV10-3 to TRBJ1-4; D gene unclear. CDR3 size: 12 residues. In germline, CDR1 is ENHRY, CDR2 SYGVKD. Trimming cost V 8 bases and J 7 bases, with 11 bases left between them.

The chain carries TRBV11-1 and TRBJ2-7; D ambiguous. Germline CDR1 SGHAT, CDR2 FQDESV (reference sequence). V lost 1 base and J lost 7, with 26 bases in between. The CDR3 length is 18 residues. In nucleotides, the CDR3 is TGTGCCAGCAGCTTAGAACCGGTCGTGAGCCGTCCTACCGCGGAGCAGTACTTC. It encodes CASSLEPVVSRPTAEQYF.

This clone was seen ten or more times. This chain uses TRBV18 with TRBJ2-5; D is possibly TRBD1 (6 bases). This CDR3 spans 12 amino acids. Germline V CDR1 and CDR2: KGHSH, LQKENI. Trimming left V 4 bases short and J 4 bases short, with 7 bases between. CDR3 sequence (DNA): TGTGCCAGCTCACGACAGGTAGAGACCCAGTACTTC. Its translation is CASSRQVETQYF.

The sample holds a few counts of this clone. The rearrangement links TRBV6-5 to TRBJ2-5, with D possibly TRBD2 on 6 matching bases. This CDR3 comprises 15 residues. The V end lost 0 bases, the J end lost 4 bases, and 12 bases lay between the germline ends. The germline V gene encodes CDR1 MNHEY and CDR2 SVGAGI. CDR3 in amino acids: CASSYSAGMGETQYF. As DNA, the CDR3 is TGTGCCAGCAGTTACTCGGCGGGGATGGGAGAGACCCAGTACTTC.

This clone occurred a few times. The chain uses TRBV18 and TRBJ2-7, with TRBD2 matching over 7 bases. From germline, CDR1 is KGHSH and CDR2 LQKENI. The ends lost 1 base at V and 2 bases at J; junction bases unmatched: 5. The CDR3 length is 15 residues. CDR3 protein: CASSPQSGEAYEQYF. Written as DNA, the CDR3 is TGTGCCAGCTCACCACAAAGCGGGGAGGCCTACGAGCAGTACTTC.

This chain connects TRBV7-2 to TRBJ2-1, with 8 bases identical to TRBD2. J was trimmed by 5 bases and V by 5 bases; bases with no gene match: 11. CDR3 length: 16 amino acids. Germline CDR1 and CDR2: SGHTA and FQGNSA. DNA of the CDR3: TGTGCCAGCAGCCTCCGCTACGGGGGGGGACACAATGAGCAGTTCTTC. Amino acids: CASSLRYGGGHNEQFF.

This clone has more than one count but fewer than ten. The chain carries TRBV11-2 and TRBJ2-7; D might be TRBD1 (6 bases). Germline CDR1 SGHAT, CDR2 FQNNGV. The CDR3 spans 14 residues. Trimming left V 4 bases short and J 3 bases short, with 13 bases between. This CDR3 reads CASSSLTGLYEQYF. The CDR3 DNA reads TGTGCCAGCAGCTCACTCACAGGGCTCTACGAGCAGTACTTC.

The rearrangement joins TRBV7-8 to TRBJ2-6; tentative D call: TRBD2 (6 bases). CDR1 is SGHVS, CDR2 FQNEAQ, per germline. The CDR3 totals 17 residues. Trimming removed 3 bases from V and 0 bases from J, with 12 bases in between. CDR3 residues: CASSFSGQTSGANVLTF. The CDR3 region has the DNA TGTGCCAGCAGCTTTAGCGGACAAACCTCTGGGGCCAACGTCCTGACTTTC.

The chain uses TRBV9 and TRBJ1-1; D remains ambiguous. The V and J ends lost 4 bases and 0 bases respectively, with 10 bases between them. Germline lookup yields CDR1 SGDLS and CDR2 YYNGEE. The CDR3 length is 14 residues. The chain's CDR3 is CASSFITMNTEAFF. The CDR3 coding sequence is TGTGCCAGCAGCTTCATTACTATGAACACTGAAGCTTTCTTT.

The genes are TRBV2 and TRBJ1-5; D is uncertain. The V end was cut by 1 base, the J end by 7 bases, with 8 bases between. CDR1 is SNHLY, CDR2 FYNNEI, per germline. The CDR3 loop spans 13 amino acids. CDR3 loop: CASSEESRQPQHF. The CDR3 DNA reads TGTGCCAGCAGTGAAGAGTCCAGGCAGCCCCAGCATTTT.